This T cell receptor (beta chain) was documented in a study of blood T cell repertoires in COVID-19. For the study at large: The United States, Italy and Spain provided the acute and convalescent COVID-19 samples. T cells, B-cell-depleted T cells, or PBMCs supplied cDNA or gDNA.

In the study's own analysis: Reference gene primers were amplified, and this amplification served to estimate nucleated cell counts. Repertoires were generated with immunoSEQ multiplex PCR, while TCRdb's copy carries only in-frame clones and drops some. V and J calls plus clone size are reproduced from that table; the DNA served to infer D and trimming. This table has 200,000 or so clones, 89% appearing once. This clone is a singleton in its sample. The study recruited people aged about 18 to 95 years across about two dozen US areas. Looked up from germline, CDR1 is MNHEY and CDR2 is SVGAGI. The V gene end was trimmed by 5 bases and the J gene end by 2 bases; junction bases not matched to a gene: 7. The length of the CDR3 is 15 residues.

Sequencing was carried out using PBMCs or T cells enriched from blood (not recorded which). This chain uses TRBV6-5 with TRBJ2-5, with 8 bases that match TRBD1. The receptor was isolated from a woman aged 40 to 50 with acute COVID-19. The CDR3, as DNA: TGTGCCAGCAGTACCTCCGGGACAGGTCAAGAGACCCAGTACTTC. This sequence encodes CASSTSGTGQETQYF.